The entry below gives a single T cell receptor (beta chain) sequence along with its context. Its matching antigen is unknown. This entry is derived from a study of shared clonotypes between healthy human individuals. Study results and caveats: Clonotypes not shared had lower generation probabilities than those common to all four donors.

Sorted-subset replicate PCR reactions contained roughly 200 ng DNA, corresponding to approximately 30,000 T cell genomes. Clones were read by immunoSEQ multiplex PCR, and TCRdb kept only the in-frame ones, dropping some. The sample holds around 1.4 million clones, roughly 98.5% seen once. This clonotype was obtained from a man aged 25 to 40 in good health. The sample taken for sequencing was naive CD4+ T cells sorted from blood. The subset denotes: CD45RA+ positively selected.

The CDR3 DNA sequence: TGTGCCTGGAGTGCCTTGATGAACACTGAAGCTTTCTTT. Residues: CAWSALMNTEAFF. The chain links TRBV30 to TRBJ1-1, with unresolved D. V was shortened by 1 base and J by 0 bases, with 6 bases between the two germline ends. The germline V gene has CDR1 GTSNPN and CDR2 SVGIG (reference sequence). The CDR3 totals 13 residues.